This TCR beta chain was captured by sequencing in a study of CD8+ T cells in alopecia areata. Study as a whole: The study gave tofacitinib for 6 to 18 months, then 6 months off drug. The study, taken as a whole, reports: Sharing of TCR sequences between patients (possibly for HLA-related reasons) was less clear than in mice.

This clone was seen ten or more times. The antigen is unknown. Obtained from alopecia areata patients were lesional scalp punch biopsies along with peripheral blood. RNA was extracted and reverse transcribed into cDNA as the sequencing template. The table came from immunoSEQ multiplex PCR; TCRdb's copy has only in-frame clones and leaves some out. The sample contains roughly 120,000 clones, around two fifths of which appear only once. The sample taken for sequencing was CD4+ T cells sorted from blood. The receptor's source is a human donor with alopecia areata.

The CDR3 DNA sequence: TGTGCCAGCTCACGCGCCGGGACAGTGGTGAACACTGAAGCTTTCTTT. It yields the protein CASSRAGTVVNTEAFF. This sequence joins TRBV18 and TRBJ1-1; 7 nucleotides match TRBD1. Germline V CDR1 and CDR2: KGHSH, LQKENI. The CDR3 covers 16 residues. The V gene end was trimmed by 4 bases and the J gene end by 0 bases; junction bases not matched to a gene: 8. Looking up the rest from reference TRBV18 and TRBJ1-1 gives the full variable domain: NAGVMQNPRHLVRRRGQEARLRCSPMKGHSHVYWYRQLPEEGLKFMVYLQKENIIDESGMPKERFSAEFPKEGPSILRIQQVVRGDSAAYFCASSRAGTVVNTEAFFGQGTRLTVV.